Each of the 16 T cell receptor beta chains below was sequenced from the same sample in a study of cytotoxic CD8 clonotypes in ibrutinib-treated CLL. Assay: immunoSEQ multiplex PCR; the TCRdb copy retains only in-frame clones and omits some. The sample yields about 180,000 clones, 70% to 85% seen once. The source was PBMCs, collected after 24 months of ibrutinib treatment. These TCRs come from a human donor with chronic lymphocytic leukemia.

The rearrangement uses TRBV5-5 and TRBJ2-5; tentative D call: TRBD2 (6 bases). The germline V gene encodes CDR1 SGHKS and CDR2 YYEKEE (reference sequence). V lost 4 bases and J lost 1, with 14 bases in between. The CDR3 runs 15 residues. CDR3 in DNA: TGTGCCAGCAGCCAGTCCCCCGGGGGCCAAGAGACCCAGTACTTC. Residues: CASSQSPGGQETQYF.

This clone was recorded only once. The CDR3 reads CASTRDRGNYGYTF. The CDR3 nucleotides read TGTGCCAGCACCCGGGACAGGGGTAACTATGGCTACACCTTC. V usage is TRBV27 and J usage is TRBJ1-2, with TRBD1 matching 10 bases. Germline V gene lookup returns CDR1 MNHEY and CDR2 SMNVEV (reference sequence). Trimming took 7 bases from V and 1 from J; bases not matched to a gene: 3. The CDR3 sequence is 14 residues long.

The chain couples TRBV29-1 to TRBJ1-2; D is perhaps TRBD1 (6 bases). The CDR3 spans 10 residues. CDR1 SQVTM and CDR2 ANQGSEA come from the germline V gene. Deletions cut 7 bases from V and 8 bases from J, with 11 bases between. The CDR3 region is CSGGPPGYTF. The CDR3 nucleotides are TGCAGCGGGGGGCCCCCGGGCTACACCTTC. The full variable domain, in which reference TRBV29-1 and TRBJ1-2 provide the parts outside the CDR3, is SAVISQKPSRDICQRGTSLTIQCQVDSQVTMMFWYRQQPGQSLTLIATANQGSEATYESGFVIDKFPISRPNLTFSTLTVSNMSPEDSSIYLCSGGPPGYTFGSGTRLTVV.

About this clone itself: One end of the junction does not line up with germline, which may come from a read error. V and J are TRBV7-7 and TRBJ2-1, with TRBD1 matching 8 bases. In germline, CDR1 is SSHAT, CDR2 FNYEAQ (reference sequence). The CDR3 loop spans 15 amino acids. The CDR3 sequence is CASTQGAGNYNEQFF. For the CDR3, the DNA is TGTGCTAGCACCCAGGGGGCGGGGAACTACAATGAGCAGTTCTTC.

The CDR3 loop reads CASGRRNSGNQPQHF. The CDR3 DNA reads TGTGCCAGCGGGCGAAGGAATTCTGGCAATCAGCCCCAGCATTTT. The chain couples TRBV5-6 to TRBJ1-5, with D unresolved. Germline CDR1 and CDR2: SGHDT and YYEEEE. The CDR3 runs 15 residues. V was cut by 7 bases and J by 2 bases, with 16 bases left in between.

CDR3 residues: CASSFFPVGVGAFF. In DNA form, the CDR3 reads TGTGCCAGCAGTTTCTTCCCGGTCGGGGTAGGGGCTTTCTTT. V usage is TRBV27 and J usage is TRBJ1-1; D remains unclear. The CDR3 covers 14 residues. CDR1 is MNHEY, CDR2 SMNVEV, per germline (reference sequence). Trimming cost V 3 bases and J 11 bases, with 19 bases left between them.

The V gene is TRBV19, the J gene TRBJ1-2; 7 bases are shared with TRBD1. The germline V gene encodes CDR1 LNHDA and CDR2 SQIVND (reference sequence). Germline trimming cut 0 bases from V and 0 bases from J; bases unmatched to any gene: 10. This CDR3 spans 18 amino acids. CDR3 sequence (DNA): TGTGCCAGTAGTATAGATGGGACAGTCACCGGTTCTAACTATGGCTACACCTTC. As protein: CASSIDGTVTGSNYGYTF.

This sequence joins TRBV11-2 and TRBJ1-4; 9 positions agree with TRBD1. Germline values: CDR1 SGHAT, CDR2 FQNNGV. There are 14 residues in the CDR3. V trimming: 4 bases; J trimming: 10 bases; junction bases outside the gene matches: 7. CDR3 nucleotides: TGTGCCAGCAGCTCGAACGACAGGGGGAGAAAACTGTTTTTT. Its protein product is CASSSNDRGRKLFF.

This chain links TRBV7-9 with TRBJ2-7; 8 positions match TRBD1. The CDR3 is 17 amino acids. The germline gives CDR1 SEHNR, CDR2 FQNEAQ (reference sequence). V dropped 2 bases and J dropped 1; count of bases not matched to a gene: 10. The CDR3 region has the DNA TGTGCCAGCAGCTTAACGAGGGGACAGGCCGCATCCTACGAGCAGTACTTC. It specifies CASSLTRGQAASYEQYF.

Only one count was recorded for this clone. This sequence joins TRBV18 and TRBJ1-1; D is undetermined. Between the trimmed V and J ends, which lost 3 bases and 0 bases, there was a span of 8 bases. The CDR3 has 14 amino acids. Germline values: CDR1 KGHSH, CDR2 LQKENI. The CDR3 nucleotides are TGTGCCAGCTCACCGGAAGCTTTGAACACTGAAGCTTTCTTT. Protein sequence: CASSPEALNTEAFF.

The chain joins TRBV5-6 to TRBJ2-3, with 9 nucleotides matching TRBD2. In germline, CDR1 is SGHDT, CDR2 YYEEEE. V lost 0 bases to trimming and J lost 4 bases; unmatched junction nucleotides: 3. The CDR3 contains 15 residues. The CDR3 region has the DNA TGTGCCAGCAGCTTGGGGGGACTAGCCCCAGATACGCAGTATTTT. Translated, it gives CASSLGGLAPDTQYF. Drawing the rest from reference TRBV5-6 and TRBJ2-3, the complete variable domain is DAGVTQSPTHLIKTRGQQVTLRCSPKSGHDTVSWYQQALGQGPQFIFQYYEEEERQRGNFPDRFSGHQFPNYSSELNVNALLLGDSALYLCASSLGGLAPDTQYFGPGTRLTVL.

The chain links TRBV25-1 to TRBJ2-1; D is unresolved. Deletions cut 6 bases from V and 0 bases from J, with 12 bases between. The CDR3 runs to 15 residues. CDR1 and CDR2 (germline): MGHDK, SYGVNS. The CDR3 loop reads CASSPTPSSYNEQFF. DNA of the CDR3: TGTGCCAGCAGCCCCACACCAAGCTCCTACAATGAGCAGTTCTTC.

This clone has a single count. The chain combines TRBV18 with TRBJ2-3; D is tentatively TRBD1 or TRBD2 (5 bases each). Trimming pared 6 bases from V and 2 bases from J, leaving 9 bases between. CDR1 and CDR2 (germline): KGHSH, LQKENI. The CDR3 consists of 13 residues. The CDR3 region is CASSWDHTDTQYF. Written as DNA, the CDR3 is TGTGCCAGCTCCTGGGACCACACAGATACGCAGTATTTT.

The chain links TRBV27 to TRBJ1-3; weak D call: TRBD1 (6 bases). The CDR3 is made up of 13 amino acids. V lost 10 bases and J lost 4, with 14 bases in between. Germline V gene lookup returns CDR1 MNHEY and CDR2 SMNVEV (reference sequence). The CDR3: CATRRGGGNTIYF. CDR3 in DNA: TGTGCCACCCGTAGAGGGGGAGGAAACACCATATATTTT.

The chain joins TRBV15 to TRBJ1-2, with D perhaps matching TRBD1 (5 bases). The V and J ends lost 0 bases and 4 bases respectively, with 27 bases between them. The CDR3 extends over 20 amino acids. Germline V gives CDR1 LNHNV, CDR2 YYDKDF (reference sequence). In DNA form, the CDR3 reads TGTGCCACCAGCAGAGATATACTTATATACTCGGGACGGCTCGGCTATGGCTACACCTTC. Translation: CATSRDILIYSGRLGYGYTF.

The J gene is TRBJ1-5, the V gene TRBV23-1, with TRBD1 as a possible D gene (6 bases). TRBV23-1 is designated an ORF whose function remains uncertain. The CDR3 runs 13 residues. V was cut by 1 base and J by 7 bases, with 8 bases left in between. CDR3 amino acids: CASSQWGRQPQHF. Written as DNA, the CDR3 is TGCGCCAGCAGTCAATGGGGGCGACAGCCCCAGCATTTT.